A selection of T cell receptor beta chains follows, all from one sample in a study of blood T cell repertoires in COVID-19. TCRdb's copy holds only in-frame clones and misses some; the assay was immunoSEQ multiplex PCR. This sample has some 250,000 clones; roughly 89% occur once, and the top ten carry approximately 9%. The sample was PBMCs or T cells enriched from blood (not recorded which). All receptors derive from a middle-aged man who had recovered from COVID-19. Each CDR3 is given with its conserved first and last residue. The D gene is left open where the match is weak. Size values are once, few and many counts, or a class for expanded clones, and some rows have none.

TRBJ2-2 . TRBV5-4 . TGTGCCAGCAGCCCTATACGAACCGGGGAGCTGTTTTTT CASSPIRTGELFF
TRBJ2-7 . TRBV18 TRBD2 TGTGCCAGCTCACCTCTGGCGGGAGGGTCCTTAGTGGGCTACGAGCAGTACTTC CASSPLAGGSLVGYEQYF
TRBJ2-5 . TRBV5-4 TRBD2 TGTGCCAGCAGCCGTCCAGCGGGACAAGAGACCCAGTACTTC CASSRPAGQETQYF
TRBJ2-7 once TRBV7-2 TRBD1 TGTGCCAGCAGCGTGAGGGCAGGGGGCTACGAGCAGTACTTC CASSVRAGGYEQYF
TRBJ2-7 . TRBV5-1 TRBD2 TGCGCCAGCAGTCCTAGCGGAACCTACGAGCAGTACTTC CASSPSGTYEQYF
TRBJ2-1 . TRBV3-1/TRBV3-2 TRBD1 TGTGCCAGCAGCCAAGAGAGGGACAGGGGCTTCAATGAGCAGTTCTTC CASSQERDRGFNEQFF
TRBJ2-7 . TRBV7-2 . TGTGCCAGCAGCTCAACCGGGACATTCTTGGCCGAGCAGTACTTC CASSSTGTFLAEQYF
TRBJ1-3 . TRBV7-6 TRBD1 TGTGCCAGCAGCTTAGCGGGACAGGGGCTTGGAAACACCATATATTTT CASSLAGQGLGNTIYF
TRBJ2-7 once TRBV19 TRBD1 TGTGCCAGTAGTATAGATCTAGGGGACAGGGCTAACCCATACGAGCAGTACTTC CASSIDLGDRANPYEQYF
TRBJ1-6 . TRBV5-6 . TGTGCCAGCAGCTTGTGGTTCTCGAGACAGCGTAATTCACCCCTCCACTTT CASSLWFSRQRNSPLHF
TRBJ2-7 . TRBV5-1 TRBD1 TGCGCCAGTCCGGGACAGCCCCCTCACGAGCAGTACTTC CASPGQPPHEQYF
TRBJ1-2 . TRBV18 . TGTGCCAGCTCCACATCCGCGGCGCTCAACTATGGCTACACCTTC CASSTSAALNYGYTF
TRBJ1-2 . TRBV3-1/TRBV3-2 . TGTGCCAGCAGCCAAGGGGCCCCGACGGGGGGCTACACCTTC CASSQGAPTGGYTF